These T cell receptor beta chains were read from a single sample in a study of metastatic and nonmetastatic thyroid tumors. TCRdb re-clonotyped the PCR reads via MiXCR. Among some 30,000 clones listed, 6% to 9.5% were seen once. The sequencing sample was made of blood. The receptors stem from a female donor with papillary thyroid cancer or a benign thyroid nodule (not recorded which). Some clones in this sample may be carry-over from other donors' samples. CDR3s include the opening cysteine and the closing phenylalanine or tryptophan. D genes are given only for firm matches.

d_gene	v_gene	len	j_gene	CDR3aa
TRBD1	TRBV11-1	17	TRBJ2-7	CASSLDQGVPPSYEQYF
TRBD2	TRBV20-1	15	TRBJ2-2	CSAGTSGINTGELFF
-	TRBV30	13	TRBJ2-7	CAWSGGTHYEQYF
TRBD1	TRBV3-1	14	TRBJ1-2	CASSQADRAKGYTF
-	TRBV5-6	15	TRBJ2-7	CASSLGGVSGNEQYF
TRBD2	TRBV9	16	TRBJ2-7	CASSVGGLAGVYEQYF
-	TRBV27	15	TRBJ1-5	CASGYRAYSNQPQHF
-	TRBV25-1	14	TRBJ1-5	CASHNWGKNQPQHF
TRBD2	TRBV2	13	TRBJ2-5	CASSGSGRETQYF
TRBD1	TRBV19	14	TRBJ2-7	CASSATGTGPEQYF
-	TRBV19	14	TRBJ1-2	CASSISRGGGGYTF